The next 9 T cell receptor beta chains were all read from a single sample in a study of blood T cells in healthy people across ages. Sample-barcoded 5' priming and a J-beta primer mix drove a second PCR of about 7 to 11 cycles. TCRdb re-derived calls from the 5' RACE reads in MiXCR, one entry per CDR3 protein. The table records about 1,500,000 distinct CDR3 sequences, 28% of them present only once. Sequenced sample: blood. These receptors were collected from a woman in her twenties or thirties in good health.

This clonotype has ten or more counts. The chain joins TRBV11-2 to TRBJ2-7; 10 bases fit TRBD2. Unmatched junction bases numbered 5, after V lost 5 bases and J lost 1 base. There are 15 residues in the CDR3. Germline lookup yields CDR1 SGHAT and CDR2 FQNNGV. In DNA form, the CDR3 reads TGTGCCAGCAGCCCGGGACTAGCGTCTTCCTACGAGCAGTACTTC. The encoded protein is CASSPGLASSYEQYF.

This clonotype was detected a few times. The J gene is TRBJ2-5, the V gene TRBV6-5; D may be TRBD1 (5 bases). This CDR3 is 14 amino acids long. With 6 bases removed from V and 2 bases from J, the gap between germline ends came to 13 bases. CDR1 MNHEY and CDR2 SVGAGI come from the germline V gene. DNA of the CDR3: TGTGCCAGCAGCCTTACACAGGCTCAAGAGACCCAGTACTTC. It yields the protein CASSLTQAQETQYF.

This clonotype has more than one count but fewer than ten. The V and J genes are TRBV5-1 and TRBJ1-5; D is possibly TRBD1 (6 bases). Germline-derived CDR1 and CDR2 are SGHRS and YFSETQ. V lost 0 bases, J lost 6 bases, and 13 bases lay in between. CDR3 length equals 15 residues. This chain's CDR3 is CASSLEGGLSQPQHF. Written as DNA, the CDR3 is TGCGCCAGCAGCTTGGAAGGGGGGTTAAGTCAGCCCCAGCATTTT.

This clonotype was counted many times. This sequence joins TRBV24-1 and TRBJ2-3; 9 bases are shared with TRBD1. V lost 3 bases to trimming and J lost 4 bases; unmatched junction nucleotides: 4. The CDR3 totals 15 residues. The V gene's germline CDR1 is KGHDR and CDR2 SFDVKD. Written as DNA, the CDR3 is TGTGCCACCAGTGATCCGGGACAGGGCCCAGATACGCAGTATTTT. It translates to CATSDPGQGPDTQYF.

This clonotype was observed a few times. The V and J genes are TRBV7-9 and TRBJ2-1; the D gene is possibly TRBD1 (5 bases). Trimming stripped 1 base from V and 12 bases from J, with 10 bases between. Looked up from germline, CDR1 is SEHNR and CDR2 is FQNEAQ (reference sequence). There are 12 residues in the CDR3. CDR3 nucleotides: TGTGCCAGCAGCTTAGTCGGTCAGGGGCAGTTCTTC. Its protein product is CASSLVGQGQFF.

On this clonotype itself: An end of the junction does not agree with germline; a read error may underlie this. The CDR3 loop is CVSSLGSLSSDTQYF. The CDR3 region has the DNA TGTGTCAGCAGCTTAGGCAGCCTTTCTTCAGATACGCAGTATTTT. The chain carries TRBV7-3 and TRBJ2-3; D uncertain. The germline gives CDR1 SGHTA, CDR2 FQGTGA. This CDR3 is built from 15 residues.

Turning to this clonotype: This may stem from a read error, because a much larger clone lies one nucleotide away. This rearrangement joins TRBV5-1 to TRBJ2-1, with TRBD1 matching 9 bases. Germline CDR1 is SGHRS and CDR2 is YFSETQ. There are 15 residues in the CDR3. The CDR3 region is CASSLNRGPYNEQVF. DNA for the CDR3: TGCGCCAGCAGCTTGAACAGGGGGCCATACAATGAGCAGGTCTTC.

This chain connects TRBV12-3 or TRBV12-4 to TRBJ2-7; TRBD2 matches 9 bases. The CDR3 is 15 amino acids. The junction had 8 bases not matched to a gene; V was cut back by 1 base and J by 7 bases. As DNA, the CDR3 is TGTGCCAGCAGTTTAGGCGGGGGGGCATTGGGAGAGCAGTACTTC. Amino acids: CASSLGGGALGEQYF.

This clonotype was recorded at least ten times. V gene TRBV18 combines with J gene TRBJ2-5; TRBD1 matches at 7 bases. The trim removed 2 bases at V and 3 bases at J, leaving 9 bases unmatched. This CDR3 is built from 16 residues. From germline, CDR1 is KGHSH and CDR2 LQKENI. CDR3 DNA sequence: TGTGCCAGCTCACCATTTAGAGGGACAGACAAAGAGACCCAGTACTTC. Translation: CASSPFRGTDKETQYF.